This entry concerns a single TCR beta chain. Antigen: not known. The CDR3 runs to 19 residues. V lost 3 bases to trimming and J lost 0 bases; unmatched junction nucleotides: 16. CDR1 and CDR2 (germline): MDHEN, SYDVKM. The PCR was carried out with 60 Vbeta primers and 13 Jbeta primers. Measured with immunoSEQ multiplex PCR; TCRdb has only the in-frame clones, and not every one. This sample has about 180,000 clones; around 80% occur once, and the top ten carry less than 2%. These data come from a study of cytomegalovirus exposure and HLA in healthy donors. Study-wide points: The listing of 150 to 200 TCR beta chains classed them as cytomegalovirus-associated. Association of a missense DCLRE1C variant with TCR beta V- and J-gene trimming was reported in a later analysis.

Specimen: PBMCs. This TCR derives from a man aged 40-50 years in good health and CMV-seronegative. This sequence joins TRBV28 and TRBJ2-7; 8 nucleotides line up with TRBD2. The DNA of the CDR3 is TGTGCCAGCAGTTTTGGCCGGGGGGGAAAACTCAGGAGCTCCTACGAGCAGTACTTC. It yields the protein CASSFGRGGKLRSSYEQYF.